The 19 T cell receptor beta chains below come from one sample, sequenced in a study of blood T cells in healthy people across ages. Primers used in a second PCR of roughly 6 to 12 cycles were a sample-barcoded 5' primer and a J-beta primer mix. TCRdb redid the calling of the 5' RACE reads with MiXCR, one entry per CDR3 protein. The sample lists 1.8 million or so distinct CDR3 sequences; approximately 39% were seen once. Specimen: blood. These receptors were collected from a human donor in good health.

Turning to this clonotype: An end of the junction differs from the germline gene, which may be a read error. This chain joins TRBV6-5 and TRBJ1-3, with D unresolved. The CDR3 is 17 residues long. Germline V gene sequence: CDR1 MNHEY, CDR2 SVGAGI. The CDR3 region has the DNA TGTGTCAGCAGTTACACAGCGTTCAGCCCCTCTGGAAACACCATATATTTT. Its translation is CVSSYTAFSPSGNTIYF.

This clonotype was detected only a few times. This chain uses TRBV20-1 with TRBJ1-2, with 7 bases identical to TRBD1. The ends lost 1 base at V and 1 base at J; junction bases unmatched: 3. The V gene's germline CDR1 is DFQATT and CDR2 SNEGSKA (reference sequence). The CDR3 is 14 residues long. In DNA form, the CDR3 reads TGCAGTGCTAGAGGGGGACAGATTAACTATGGCTACACCTTC. Protein: CSARGGQINYGYTF.

This clonotype was seen at least ten times. The chain joins TRBV20-1 to TRBJ2-3, with no clear D. CDR1 DFQATT and CDR2 SNEGSKA come from the germline V gene (reference sequence). V lost 1 base and J 5 bases, leaving 13 bases between the germline ends. This CDR3 has 14 residues. The CDR3 DNA reads as TGCAGTGCTAGAGCAATTCCACGGGTAGATACGCAGTATTTT. Its protein is CSARAIPRVDTQYF.

In this sample, this clonotype turned up a few times. The chain carries TRBV12-3 or TRBV12-4 and TRBJ2-3, with TRBD2 identical over 9 bases. The J segment lost 0 bases and the V segment lost 4 bases, leaving 5 bases of the junction unmatched. The CDR3 consists of 16 residues. The CDR3 nucleotides read TGTGCCAGCAGTTCTACTCTAGCGGGGAGCACAGATACGCAGTATTTT. The encoded protein is CASSSTLAGSTDTQYF.

As to this clonotype: One base away lies a much larger clone, so this may be a sequencing read error. The chain links TRBV7-2 to TRBJ1-1; D call uncertain. CDR1 SGHTA and CDR2 FQGNSA come from the germline V gene. The V and J ends lost 4 bases and 3 bases respectively, with 3 bases between them. CDR3 length equals 11 residues. The CDR3 region is CASSCHTEAFF. The CDR3 DNA follows: TGTGCCAGCAGCTGTCACACTGAAGCTTTCTTT.

The chain joins TRBV12-3 or TRBV12-4 to TRBJ1-2; TRBD1 is a possible D gene (5 bases). Trimming cost V 3 bases and J 4 bases, with 15 bases left between them. The CDR3 has 15 residues. CDR3 loop: CASSFKRDPAYGYTF. The CDR3 DNA follows: TGTGCCAGCAGTTTCAAACGGGACCCGGCCTATGGCTACACCTTC.

The chain is built from TRBV14 and TRBJ2-7, with 9 bases matching TRBD2. Trimming at V came to 4 bases and at J to 7 bases, leaving 8 bases not matched to a gene. The CDR3 sequence is 14 residues long. Germline CDR1 reads SGHDN; CDR2 reads FVKESK. CDR3 coding DNA: TGTGCCAGCAGCCGACTAGCGGTGGGTCGTGAGCAGTACTTC. The encoded protein is CASSRLAVGREQYF.

The gene calls are TRBV11-2 and TRBJ2-7; D uncertain. The CDR3 extends over 17 amino acids. The V end was cut by 1 base, the J end by 0 bases, with 16 bases between. The germline CDR1 and CDR2 sequences are SGHAT and FQNNGV. In DNA form, the CDR3 reads TGTGCCAGCAGCTTAGCCTATAGTAAATTCGACTCCTACGAGCAGTACTTC. Encoded protein: CASSLAYSKFDSYEQYF.

Worth noting for this clonotype: One end of the junction is discordant with germline, which a read error may explain. V and J are TRBV2 and TRBJ1-1, with no clear D. From germline, CDR1 is SNHLY and CDR2 FYNNEI. This CDR3 region has 14 residues. The CDR3 DNA reads TGTGCCAGCAGGGAAGGACCACAGAACACTGAAGCTTTCTTT. It is translated as CASREGPQNTEAFF.

The chain employs TRBV5-1 and TRBJ2-3; D possibly corresponds to TRBD1 (6 bases). In germline, CDR1 is SGHRS, CDR2 YFSETQ. There are 15 residues in the CDR3. Deletions cut 4 bases from V and 2 bases from J, with 14 bases between. This CDR3 reads CASSPHRDITDTQYF. The CDR3 DNA is TGCGCCAGCAGCCCGCACCGGGACATCACAGATACGCAGTATTTT. Combining the CDR3 with reference TRBV5-1 and TRBJ2-3 gives the whole variable domain KAGVTQTPRYLIKTRGQQVTLSCSPISGHRSVSWYQQTPGQGLQFLFEYFSETQRNKGNFPGRFSGRQFSNSRSEMNVSTLELGDSALYLCASSPHRDITDTQYFGPGTRLTVL.

CDR3 sequence: CASSLSGANTDTQYF. CDR3 coding DNA: TGTGCCAGCAGCTTGTCAGGGGCTAACACAGATACGCAGTATTTT. The chain joins TRBV7-3 to TRBJ2-3; possibly TRBD1 for D (6 bases). Per the germline V gene, CDR1 is SGHTA and CDR2 is FQGTGA. This CDR3 contains 15 residues. V shed 3 bases and J shed 2 bases, with 12 bases lying between them.

This clonotype was picked up a small number of times. The chain couples TRBV21-1 to TRBJ2-2. TRBV21-1 is a known pseudogene. This CDR3 contains 16 residues. The CDR3 loop is CASSKGCVEQTGELFF. The CDR3 nucleotides read TGTGCCAGCAGCAAAGGGTGTGTCGAACAAACCGGGGAGCTGTTTTTT.

Regarding this clonotype: At one end the junction does not follow the germline gene, possibly because of a read error. This chain uses TRBV11-2 with TRBJ2-6; possibly TRBD1 for D (5 bases). The CDR3 runs to 16 residues. CDR1 SGHAT and CDR2 FQNNGV come from the germline V gene. CDR3 nucleotides: TGTGCCAGCAGCTTACGAGTCTCGTCTGGGGCCAACGTCCGGACTTTC. Amino acids: CASSLRVSSGANVRTF. Full variable domain (rest looked up from reference TRBV11-2 and TRBJ2-6): EAGVAQSPRYKIIEKRQSVAFWCNPISGHATLYWYQQILGQGPKLLIQFQNNGVVDDSQLPKDRFSAERLKGVDSTLKIQPAKLEDSAVYLCASSLRVSSGANVRTFGAGSRLTVL.

The chain recombines TRBV7-2 with TRBJ2-4; 7 bases are shared with TRBD2. Looked up from germline, CDR1 is SGHTA and CDR2 is FQGNSA. Trimming cost V 5 bases and J 12 bases; bases outside gene matches: 13. CDR3 length equals 14 residues. Here the CDR3 reads CASSLLDGLDAQYF. In nucleotides, the CDR3 is TGTGCCAGCAGCCTACTCGACGGACTAGACGCTCAGTACTTC.

The sample holds one count of this clonotype. The V gene is TRBV29-1, the J gene TRBJ1-1; the D gene is possibly TRBD1 (6 bases). The CDR3 runs to 15 residues. V was cut by 6 bases and J by 3 bases, with 20 bases left in between. CDR1 and CDR2 from the germline V gene are SQVTM and ANQGSEA. DNA for the CDR3: TGCAGCGTCGAGGGGGGGACCGCTTGGGACACTGAAGCTTTCTTT. Residues: CSVEGGTAWDTEAFF.

V and J are TRBV29-1 and TRBJ1-2; maybe TRBD1 (5 bases). The germline V gene encodes CDR1 SQVTM and CDR2 ANQGSEA. The V end lost 3 bases, the J end lost 3 bases, and 11 bases lay between the germline ends. The CDR3 extends over 13 amino acids. The CDR3 coding sequence is TGCAGCGTTGAGCCGGGGCTTTACTATGGCTACACCTTC. Its translation: CSVEPGLYYGYTF.

This clonotype was seen only a few times. CDR3 residues: CATTRTGWGYTF. CDR3 coding DNA: TGTGCCACCACCCGGACAGGATGGGGCTACACCTTC. The J gene is TRBJ1-2, the V gene TRBV6-5, with 7 bases fitting TRBD1. This CDR3 is built from 12 residues. The germline CDR1 and CDR2 sequences are MNHEY and SVGAGI. V was pared by 10 bases and J by 8 bases, with 10 bases of the junction left unmatched.

The chain employs TRBV27 and TRBJ2-7, with a tentative D call TRBD1 (5 bases). Germline CDR1 and CDR2: MNHEY and SMNVEV (reference sequence). V was clipped by 3 bases and J by 3 bases, with 12 bases between them. The CDR3 covers 14 residues. In DNA, the CDR3 is TGTGCCAGCAGTTTCAGGGAAGGTTTCTACGAGCAGTACTTC. Its protein product is CASSFREGFYEQYF.

A few counts support this clonotype. The rearrangement uses TRBV24-1 and TRBJ2-3; D not certain. Trimming left V 8 bases short and J 3 bases short, with 5 bases between. The CDR3 totals 11 residues. The germline V gene encodes CDR1 KGHDR and CDR2 SFDVKD. The CDR3 loop is CATMQTDTQYF. CDR3 DNA: TGTGCCACCATGCAGACAGATACGCAGTATTTT.